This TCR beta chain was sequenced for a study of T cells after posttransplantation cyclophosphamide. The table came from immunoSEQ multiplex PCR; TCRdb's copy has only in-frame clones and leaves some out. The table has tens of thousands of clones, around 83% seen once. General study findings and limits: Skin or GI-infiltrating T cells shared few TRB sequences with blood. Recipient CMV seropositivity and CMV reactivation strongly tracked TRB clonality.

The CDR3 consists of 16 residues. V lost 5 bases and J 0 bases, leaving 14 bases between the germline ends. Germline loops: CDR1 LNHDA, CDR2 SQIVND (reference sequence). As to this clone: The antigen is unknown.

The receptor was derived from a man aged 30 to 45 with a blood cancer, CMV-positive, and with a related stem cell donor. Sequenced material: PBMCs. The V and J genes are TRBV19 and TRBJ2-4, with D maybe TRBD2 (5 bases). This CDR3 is CASSYGVNLAKNIQYF. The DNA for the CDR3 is TGTGCCAGTAGTTACGGGGTAAACCTAGCCAAAAACATTCAGTACTTC.